In this sample, the clone carrying this T cell receptor (beta chain) turned up once. The data belong to a study of blood T cell repertoires in COVID-19. The CDR3 has 15 residues. With 6 bases clipped from V and 8 bases from J, the junction kept 14 bases outside the gene matches. Germline CDR1 and CDR2: SNHLY and FYNNEI. Some clones are missing from TCRdb's copy, which holds only in-frame ones; the method was immunoSEQ multiplex PCR. The table has around 78,000 clones, approximately 84% seen once. The chain employs TRBV2 and TRBJ1-2; 8 bases are shared with TRBD1. This receptor was obtained from a man aged 65-85 years with active or convalescent COVID-19. Sequencing was done on a sample of peripheral blood. The CDR3 here is CASSRRGTGSGGYTF. The CDR3 coding sequence is TGTGCCAGCAGCCGCCGGGGGACAGGATCCGGAGGCTACACCTTC.